These T cell receptor beta chains were read from a single sample in a study of technical replicates of blood from several donors. The data were produced by immunoSEQ multiplex PCR, yet TCRdb's version contains in-frame clones alone and is incomplete. Here the sample spans under 95,000 clones, approximately 94% being singletons. Sequencing was done on a sample of T cells isolated from PBMCs. The receptors stem from a human donor in good health. Each CDR3 is given with its conserved first and last residue. The order of the fields is CDR3 DNA, CDR3 protein, V gene, J gene, clone size, D gene. The D gene is left open where the match is weak. Only part of the rows carry a size: once, few, many, or a class if the clone is expanded.

TGTGCCAGCAGCGCATGGGGCCTTCCCGGGGAGCTGTTTTTT	CASSAWGLPGELFF	TRBV9	TRBJ2-2	NA	NA
TGTGCCAGCAGGGGGGGAACTAGCGGGGGCCGGGAGCAGTTCTTC	CASRGGTSGGREQFF	TRBV7-8	TRBJ2-1	NA	TRBD2
TGCGCCAGCAGCCAAGAGTTGAGGGGGCGGAATGAAAAACTGTTTTTT	CASSQELRGRNEKLFF	TRBV4-1	TRBJ1-4	NA	TRBD1
TGTGCCAGCAAGGTAGCGGGGGCGGCTCCAGATACGCAGTATTTT	CASKVAGAAPDTQYF	TRBV2	TRBJ2-3	NA	TRBD2
TGTGCCAGCAGCAGGGGCTCCCAAGAGACCCAGTACTTC	CASSRGSQETQYF	TRBV11-2	TRBJ2-5	once	NA
TGCAGCGTTGGGGGCCTCTCGAGAGAGCAGTACTTC	CSVGGLSREQYF	TRBV29-1	TRBJ2-7	NA	NA
TGTGCCAGGGCCGGGGCAGGGGCCCAGTACTTC	CARAGAGAQYF	TRBV7-6	TRBJ2-5	NA	NA
TGTGCCAGTAGTGTCGACATCCAGAACACCGGGGAGCTGTTTTTT	CASSVDIQNTGELFF	TRBV19	TRBJ2-2	few	NA
TGTGCCAGCGTTACCGGGACACCCTTAGGTGGCTACACCTTC	CASVTGTPLGGYTF	TRBV6-1	TRBJ1-2	NA	NA
TGTGCCAGCAGCCCCGGACAGAGCAATCAGCCCCAGCATTTT	CASSPGQSNQPQHF	TRBV11-2	TRBJ1-5	NA	NA
TGCGCCAGCAGGTCCCAGGGGAGCTCCTACAATGAGCAGTTCTTC	CASRSQGSSYNEQFF	TRBV5-1	TRBJ2-1	NA	NA
TGCGCCAGCAGCTTGGGATGGGGCAGCACTGAAGCTTTCTTT	CASSLGWGSTEAFF	TRBV5-1	TRBJ1-1	NA	NA
TGTGCCAGCACCCATCAGCGGGGGAAAGAGACCCAGTACTTC	CASTHQRGKETQYF	TRBV5-4	TRBJ2-5	NA	TRBD2
TGTGCCAGTAGTAGGGGGGTCCTATATGGCTACACCTTC	CASSRGVLYGYTF	TRBV19	TRBJ1-2	NA	NA
TGTGCCAGCAGTGAGACAGGGAGGCGCACAGATACGCAGTATTTT	CASSETGRRTDTQYF	TRBV6-4	TRBJ2-3	NA	NA
TGCGCCAGCAGCGCCTTGGATCGAAGGGGCAGTTACGAGCAGTACTTC	CASSALDRRGSYEQYF	TRBV5-1	TRBJ2-7	NA	NA
TGTGCCAGCAGTTCTACAGGGCCGATGCCCAATCAGCCCCAGCATTTT	CASSSTGPMPNQPQHF	TRBV6-5	TRBJ1-5	NA	NA
TGTGCCTGGAGCAAGGCGGGGGTAAATGAGCAGTTCTTC	CAWSKAGVNEQFF	TRBV30	TRBJ2-1	NA	TRBD2
TGTGCCAGCAGCTTAGTAGTTAGGACTAGCGGGAGAATAGATCCGGAAAACATTCAGTACTTC	CASSLVVRTSGRIDPENIQYF	TRBV7-8	TRBJ2-4	NA	TRBD2
TGTGCCAGCAGCCTAGGACAGCCTAATGAAAAACTGTTTTTT	CASSLGQPNEKLFF	TRBV7-9	TRBJ1-4	NA	NA
TGCGCCAGCAGCTTGGCGTCCGAGCTGACAGGGGCCATTTCTGTTGATGGCTACACCTTC	CASSLASELTGAISVDGYTF	TRBV5-1	TRBJ1-2	NA	TRBD1
TGTGCCAGCAGCTTGCGGGTAGGAGCTCAAGAGACCCAGTACTTC	CASSLRVGAQETQYF	TRBV5-4	TRBJ2-5	NA	NA
TGTGCCAGCAGCTCGAACACTGAAGCTTTCTTT	CASSSNTEAFF	TRBV28	TRBJ1-1	few	NA
TGTGCCAGCAGCTTAAGAGCCAACACTGAAGCTTTCTTT	CASSLRANTEAFF	TRBV11-2	TRBJ1-1	NA	NA
TGTGCCAGCAGCTTAGTGGCAGGGGCGGTGAATTATGGCTACACCTTC	CASSLVAGAVNYGYTF	TRBV11-2	TRBJ1-2	once	NA
TGTGCCACCCGGCCGGACAGGGCCGGGGCCAACGTCCTGACTTTC	CATRPDRAGANVLTF	TRBV19	TRBJ2-6	NA	TRBD1
TGCAGCGTTTCTGACAGGGAGTCTGGGGCCAACGTCCTGACTTTC	CSVSDRESGANVLTF	TRBV29-1	TRBJ2-6	NA	TRBD1
TGTGCCAGCAGCTTAGTCGCAGGCCTCCCCGGGGAGCTGTTTTTT	CASSLVAGLPGELFF	TRBV11-3	TRBJ2-2	NA	NA
TGCAGCGTTATGGGGGGTCTGGGAAACTACGAGCAGTACTTC	CSVMGGLGNYEQYF	TRBV29-1	TRBJ2-7	NA	NA
TGTGCCAGTAGTATTTCCCAGGGGGCTTATGAAAAACTGTTTTTT	CASSISQGAYEKLFF	TRBV19	TRBJ1-4	NA	TRBD1
TGTGCCAGCAGCGTCGGGTGGGGACAGTTGAACACTGAAGCTTTCTTT	CASSVGWGQLNTEAFF	TRBV5-4	TRBJ1-1	NA	TRBD1
TGTGCCAGCAGAGAGCGGACTAGCGGGCATACCATCAGATCTGACCAAGAGACCCAGTACTTC	CASRERTSGHTIRSDQETQYF	TRBV28	TRBJ2-5	NA	TRBD2
TGTGCCAGCAGCTTGACAGGGGTGCAGTTCTTC	CASSLTGVQFF	TRBV13	TRBJ2-1	few	TRBD1
TGTGCCAGCAGCTCCGGGACAGGAAACACTGAAGCTTTCTTT	CASSSGTGNTEAFF	TRBV5-4	TRBJ1-1	NA	TRBD1
TGTGCTAGTGGCCCGACGACAGGGGATAACACTGAAGCTTTCTTT	CASGPTTGDNTEAFF	TRBV12-5	TRBJ1-1	few	TRBD1
TGTGCCAGCACAGATTTCCAAAATTATAATGAGCAGTTCTTC	CASTDFQNYNEQFF	TRBV28	TRBJ2-1	NA	NA
TGTGCCAGCAGCTTTTACCCGACAGGGGGAACGGCTGTACAAGAGACCCAGTACTTC	CASSFYPTGGTAVQETQYF	TRBV11-2	TRBJ2-5	NA	TRBD1
TGCGCCAGCAGCCTGGGCGGGGGAGGTACAGAAAAGTACTTC	CASSLGGGGTEKYF	TRBV5-1	TRBJ2-7	NA	TRBD2
TGTGCCACCAGCAGAGATAATGGGCTAGCGGGAGGATGGAATGAGCAGTTCTTC	CATSRDNGLAGGWNEQFF	TRBV15	TRBJ2-1	NA	TRBD2
TGCGCCAGCAGCTTGGCGGGAAGTGATCAGCCCCAGCATTTT	CASSLAGSDQPQHF	TRBV5-1	TRBJ1-5	NA	NA
TGCAGTGCCCGGGGGAACACTGAAGCTTTCTTT	CSARGNTEAFF	TRBV20-1	TRBJ1-1	NA	NA
TGTGCCAGCAGTGACCCAGACAGGCCCCCCTATGGCTACACCTTC	CASSDPDRPPYGYTF	TRBV6-1	TRBJ1-2	once	NA